This TCR beta chain emerged from a study of T cell repertoires in aging, cancer and after chemotherapy. Study-level points and caveats: Across the chemotherapy interval, each cancer cohort showed higher median generation probability, suggesting thymic rebound. Untreated cancer patients had significantly lower blood TCR diversity than age-matched healthy donors.

Judged by abundance, this clonotype is medium-sized. The antigen is not known. The template was genomic DNA from peripheral blood, not RNA. This CDR3 contains 11 residues. V was trimmed by 5 bases and J by 6 bases, leaving 4 bases between them. TRB rearrangements spanning V, D and J were amplified using mixed TRB-A/B primers. Via MiXCR, TCRdb re-called the multiplex PCR reads, giving one row per CDR3 protein. The sample lists 2,000 or so distinct CDR3 sequences; 20% were seen once. The chain links TRBV12-3 or TRBV12-4 to TRBJ2-2; no clear D gene. The specimen sequenced was blood. The receptor was derived from a human donor with a solid tumor. The CDR3 region has the DNA TGTGCCAGCAGTGGCCCCGGGGAGCTGTTTTTT. Translated, it gives CASSGPGELFF.